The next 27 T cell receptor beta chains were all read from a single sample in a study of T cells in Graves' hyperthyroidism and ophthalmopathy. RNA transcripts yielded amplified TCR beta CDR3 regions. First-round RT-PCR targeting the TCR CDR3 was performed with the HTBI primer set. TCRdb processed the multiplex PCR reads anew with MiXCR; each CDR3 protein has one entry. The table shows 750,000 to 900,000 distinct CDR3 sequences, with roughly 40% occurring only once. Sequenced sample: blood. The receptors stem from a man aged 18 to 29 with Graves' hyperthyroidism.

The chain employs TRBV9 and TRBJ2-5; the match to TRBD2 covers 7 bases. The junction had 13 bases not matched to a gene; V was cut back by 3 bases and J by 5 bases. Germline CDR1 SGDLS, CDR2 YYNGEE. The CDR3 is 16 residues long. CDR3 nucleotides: TGTGCCAGCAGCGCCCCCGGACACGGCGGGAGTGAGACCCAGTACTTC. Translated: CASSAPGHGGSETQYF. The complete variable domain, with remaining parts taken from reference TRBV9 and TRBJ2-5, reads DSGVTQTPKHLITATGQRVTLRCSPRSGDLSVYWYQQSLDQGLQFLIQYYNGEERAKGNILERFSAQQFPDLHSELNLSSLELGDSALYFCASSAPGHGGSETQYFGPGTRLLVL.

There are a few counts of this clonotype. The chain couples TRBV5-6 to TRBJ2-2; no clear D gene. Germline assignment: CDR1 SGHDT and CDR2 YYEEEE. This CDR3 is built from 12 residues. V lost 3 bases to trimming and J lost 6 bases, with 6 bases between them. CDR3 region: CASSSDPGELFF. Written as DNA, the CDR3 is TGTGCCAGCAGCTCCGACCCCGGGGAGCTGTTTTTT.

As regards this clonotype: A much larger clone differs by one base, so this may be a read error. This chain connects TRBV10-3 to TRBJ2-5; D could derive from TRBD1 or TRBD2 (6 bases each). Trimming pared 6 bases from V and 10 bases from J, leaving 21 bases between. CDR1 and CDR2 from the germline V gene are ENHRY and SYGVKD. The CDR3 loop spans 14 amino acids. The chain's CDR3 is CAISSRRDNMDQYF. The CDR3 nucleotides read TGTGCCATCAGCTCCCGGCGGGACAACATGGACCAGTACTTC.

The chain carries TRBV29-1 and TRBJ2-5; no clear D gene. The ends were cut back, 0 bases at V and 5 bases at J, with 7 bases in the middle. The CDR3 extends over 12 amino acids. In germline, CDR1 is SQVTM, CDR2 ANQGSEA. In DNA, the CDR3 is TGCAGCGTTGAAGAATCTTGGGAGACCCAGTACTTC. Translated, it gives CSVEESWETQYF. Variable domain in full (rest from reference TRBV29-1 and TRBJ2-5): SAVISQKPSRDICQRGTSLTIQCQVDSQVTMMFWYRQQPGQSLTLIATANQGSEATYESGFVIDKFPISRPNLTFSTLTVSNMSPEDSSIYLCSVEESWETQYFGPGTRLLVL.

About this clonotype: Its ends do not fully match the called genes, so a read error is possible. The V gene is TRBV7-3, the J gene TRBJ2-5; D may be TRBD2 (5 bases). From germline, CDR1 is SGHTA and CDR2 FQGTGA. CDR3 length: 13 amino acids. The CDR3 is CASSLGSGEIQYF. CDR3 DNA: TGTGCCAGCAGCTTGGGGTCTGGGGAGATCCAGTACTTC.

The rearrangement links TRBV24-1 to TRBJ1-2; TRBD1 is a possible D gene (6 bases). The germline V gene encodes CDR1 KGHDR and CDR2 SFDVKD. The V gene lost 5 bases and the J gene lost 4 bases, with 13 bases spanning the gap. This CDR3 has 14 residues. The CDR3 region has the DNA TGTGCCACCAGTGCTAGAGACAGGTTCTATGGCTACACCTTC. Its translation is CATSARDRFYGYTF.

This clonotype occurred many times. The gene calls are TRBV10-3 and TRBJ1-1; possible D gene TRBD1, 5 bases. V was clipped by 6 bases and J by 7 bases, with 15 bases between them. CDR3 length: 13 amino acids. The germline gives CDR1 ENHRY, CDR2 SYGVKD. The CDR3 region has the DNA TGTGCCATCAGGAATCCCCCGGGGGGTGAAGCTTTCTTT. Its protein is CAIRNPPGGEAFF.

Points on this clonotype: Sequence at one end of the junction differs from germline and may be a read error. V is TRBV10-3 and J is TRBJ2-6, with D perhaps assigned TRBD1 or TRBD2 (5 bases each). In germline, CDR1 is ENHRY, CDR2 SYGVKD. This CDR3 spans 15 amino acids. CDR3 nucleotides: TGTGCCAGCAGTGAATTGGGGGTAGTGGCCAACGTCCTGACTTTC. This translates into CASSELGVVANVLTF.

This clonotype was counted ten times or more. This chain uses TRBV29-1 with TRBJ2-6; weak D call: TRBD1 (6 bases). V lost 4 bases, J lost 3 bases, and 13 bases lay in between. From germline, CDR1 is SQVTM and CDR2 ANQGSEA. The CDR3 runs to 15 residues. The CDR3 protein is CSVVGRGGGANVLTF. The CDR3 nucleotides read TGCAGCGTTGTAGGCAGGGGCGGTGGGGCCAACGTCCTGACTTTC.

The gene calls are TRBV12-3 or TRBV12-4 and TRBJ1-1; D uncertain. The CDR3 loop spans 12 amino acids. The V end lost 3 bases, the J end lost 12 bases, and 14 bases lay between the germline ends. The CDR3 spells CASSFFSAVTFF. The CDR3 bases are TGTGCCAGCAGTTTTTTCTCGGCCGTGACTTTCTTT.

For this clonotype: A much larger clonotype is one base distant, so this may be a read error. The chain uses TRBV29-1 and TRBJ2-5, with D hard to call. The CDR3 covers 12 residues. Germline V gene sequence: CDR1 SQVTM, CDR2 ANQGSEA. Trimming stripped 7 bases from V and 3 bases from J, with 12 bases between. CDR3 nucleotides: TGCAGCGCCCGGGTCAGCAAAGAGACCCAGTACTTC. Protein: CSARVSKETQYF.

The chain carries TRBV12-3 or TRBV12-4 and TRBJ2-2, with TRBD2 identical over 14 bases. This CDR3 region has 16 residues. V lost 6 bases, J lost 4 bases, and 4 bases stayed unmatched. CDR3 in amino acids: CASRTSGGAGTGELFF. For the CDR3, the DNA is TGTGCCAGCAGGACTAGCGGGGGGGCGGGCACCGGGGAGCTGTTTTTT.

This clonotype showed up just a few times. CDR3 sequence (DNA): TGTGCCAGTAGGTGCGAAGTAGCCACGCAGTACTTC. Translating it yields CASRCEVATQYF. This chain joins TRBV19 and TRBJ2-7; no clear D. Trimming pared 6 bases from V and 9 bases from J, leaving 15 bases between. This CDR3 region has 12 residues. CDR1 LNHDA and CDR2 SQIVND come from the germline V gene (reference sequence).

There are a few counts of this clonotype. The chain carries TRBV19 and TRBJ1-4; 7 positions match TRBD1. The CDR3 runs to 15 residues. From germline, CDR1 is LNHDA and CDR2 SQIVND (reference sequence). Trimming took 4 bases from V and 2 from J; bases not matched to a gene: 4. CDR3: CASSKTGSTNEKLFF. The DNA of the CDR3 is TGTGCCAGTAGTAAGACAGGGTCCACTAATGAAAAACTGTTTTTT.

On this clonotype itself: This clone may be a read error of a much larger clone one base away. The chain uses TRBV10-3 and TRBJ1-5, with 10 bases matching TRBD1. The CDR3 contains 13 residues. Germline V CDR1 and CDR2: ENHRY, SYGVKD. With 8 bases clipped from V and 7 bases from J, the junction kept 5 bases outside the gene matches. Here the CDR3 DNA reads TGTGCCATCGGCCCGGACAGGGGGCAGCCCCAGCATTTT. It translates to CAIGPDRGQPQHF.

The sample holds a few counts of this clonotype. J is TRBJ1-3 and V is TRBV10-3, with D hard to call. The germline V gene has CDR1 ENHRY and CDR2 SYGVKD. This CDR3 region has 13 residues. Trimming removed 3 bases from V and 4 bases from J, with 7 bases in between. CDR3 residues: CAISEVPGNTIYF. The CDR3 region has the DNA TGTGCCATCAGTGAAGTCCCCGGAAACACCATATATTTT.

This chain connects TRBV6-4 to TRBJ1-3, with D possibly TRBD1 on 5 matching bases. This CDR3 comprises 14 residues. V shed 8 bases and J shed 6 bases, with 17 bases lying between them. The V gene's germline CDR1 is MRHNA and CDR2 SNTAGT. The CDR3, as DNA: TGTGCCAGCTCACCCGAAGCAGGGTTAAACACCATATATTTT. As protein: CASSPEAGLNTIYF.

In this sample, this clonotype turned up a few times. The chain's CDR3 is CASSSGPILAGGSYEQYF. As DNA, the CDR3 is TGTGCCAGCAGCTCGGGCCCGATACTAGCGGGAGGTTCCTACGAGCAGTACTTC. J is TRBJ2-7 and V is TRBV7-6; 12 bases map to TRBD2. Germline loops: CDR1 SGHVS, CDR2 FNYEAQ. The CDR3 runs to 18 residues. The trim removed 4 bases at V and 1 base at J, leaving 11 bases unmatched.

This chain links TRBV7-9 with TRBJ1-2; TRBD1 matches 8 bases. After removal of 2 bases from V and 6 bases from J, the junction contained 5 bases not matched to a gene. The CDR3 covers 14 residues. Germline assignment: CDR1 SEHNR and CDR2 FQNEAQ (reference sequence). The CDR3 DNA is TGTGCCAGCAGCTTAATACAGGGGGGAGATGGCTACACCTTC. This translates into CASSLIQGGDGYTF.

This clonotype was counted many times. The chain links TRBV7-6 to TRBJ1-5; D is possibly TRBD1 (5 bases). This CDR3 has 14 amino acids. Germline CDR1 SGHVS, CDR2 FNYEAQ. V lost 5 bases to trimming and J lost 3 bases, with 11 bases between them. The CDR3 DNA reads TGTGCCAGCAGCGCGGACACCTACAATCAGCCCCAGCATTTT. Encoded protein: CASSADTYNQPQHF. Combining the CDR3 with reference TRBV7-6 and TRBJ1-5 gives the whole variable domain GAGVSQSPRYKVTKRGQDVALRCDPISGHVSLYWYRQALGQGPEFLTYFNYEAQQDKSGLPNDRFSAERPEGSISTLTIQRTEQRDSAMYRCASSADTYNQPQHFGDGTRLSIL.

The CDR3 sequence: CASSIDLAGARGETQYF. In DNA, the CDR3 is TGTGCCAGTAGTATAGATTTGGCGGGGGCGAGGGGAGAGACCCAGTACTTC. The chain is built from TRBV19 and TRBJ2-5; the D gene is possibly TRBD2 (7 bases). The V and J ends lost 0 bases and 4 bases respectively, with 18 bases between them. The CDR3 covers 17 residues. Germline CDR1 LNHDA, CDR2 SQIVND (reference sequence).

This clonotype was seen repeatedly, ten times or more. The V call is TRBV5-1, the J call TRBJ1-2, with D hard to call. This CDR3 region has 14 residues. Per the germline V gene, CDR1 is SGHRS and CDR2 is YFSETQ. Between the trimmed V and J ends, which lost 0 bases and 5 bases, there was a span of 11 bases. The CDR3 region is CASSLEAVGYGYTF. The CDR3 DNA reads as TGCGCCAGCAGCTTGGAAGCAGTTGGATATGGCTACACCTTC. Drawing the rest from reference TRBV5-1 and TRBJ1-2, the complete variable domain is KAGVTQTPRYLIKTRGQQVTLSCSPISGHRSVSWYQQTPGQGLQFLFEYFSETQRNKGNFPGRFSGRQFSNSRSEMNVSTLELGDSALYLCASSLEAVGYGYTFGSGTRLTVV.

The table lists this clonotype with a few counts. Here the CDR3 DNA reads TGCAGTGCTAGAGGGGCAGTCATGAACACTGAAGCTTTCTTT. Residues: CSARGAVMNTEAFF. The chain joins TRBV20-1 to TRBJ1-1; D gene uncertain. The ends were cut back, 1 base at V and 0 bases at J, with 9 bases in the middle. The germline gives CDR1 DFQATT, CDR2 SNEGSKA (reference sequence). This CDR3 spans 14 amino acids.

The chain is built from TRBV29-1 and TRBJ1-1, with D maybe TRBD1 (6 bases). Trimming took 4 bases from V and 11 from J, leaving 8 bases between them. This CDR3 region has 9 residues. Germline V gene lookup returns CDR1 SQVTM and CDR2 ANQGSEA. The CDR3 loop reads CSVGGQAFF. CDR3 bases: TGCAGCGTTGGGGGGCAGGCTTTCTTT.

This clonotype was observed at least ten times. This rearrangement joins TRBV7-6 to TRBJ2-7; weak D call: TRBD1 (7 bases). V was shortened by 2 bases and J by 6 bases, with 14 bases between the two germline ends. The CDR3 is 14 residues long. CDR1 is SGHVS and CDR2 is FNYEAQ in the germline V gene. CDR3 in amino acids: CASSLSQGEAEQYF. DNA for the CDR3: TGTGCCAGCAGCTTAAGTCAGGGGGAGGCCGAGCAGTACTTC.

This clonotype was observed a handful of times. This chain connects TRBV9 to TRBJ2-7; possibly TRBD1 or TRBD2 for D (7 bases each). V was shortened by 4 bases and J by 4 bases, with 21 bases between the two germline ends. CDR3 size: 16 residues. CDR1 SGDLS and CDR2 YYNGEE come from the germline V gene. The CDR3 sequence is CASSPQGGGGWYEQYF. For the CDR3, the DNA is TGTGCCAGCAGCCCTCAGGGGGGCGGGGGCTGGTACGAGCAGTACTTC.

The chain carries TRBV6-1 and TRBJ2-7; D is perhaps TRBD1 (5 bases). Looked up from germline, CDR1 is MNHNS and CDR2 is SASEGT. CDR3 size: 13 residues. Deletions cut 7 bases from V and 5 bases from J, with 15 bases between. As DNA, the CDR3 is TGTGCCAGCACCAGGGCCACTCCTAACGAGCAGTACTTC. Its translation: CASTRATPNEQYF.